The present T cell receptor beta chain was sequenced within a study of technical replicates of blood from several donors. Some clones are missing from TCRdb's copy, which holds only in-frame ones; the method was immunoSEQ multiplex PCR. The sample holds 15,000 to 20,000 clones, around 86% seen once. The source material was PBMCs. This clonotype originated in a human donor in good health.

CDR3 in amino acids: CASRGGPGMGRYEQYF. CDR3 coding DNA: TGTGCCAGCAGGGGCGGACCCGGTATGGGGAGATACGAGCAGTACTTC. V usage is TRBV28 and J usage is TRBJ2-7, with D perhaps TRBD2 (5 bases). This CDR3 spans 16 amino acids. Per the germline V gene, CDR1 is MDHEN and CDR2 is SYDVKM. Between the trimmed V and J ends, which lost 6 bases and 4 bases, there was a span of 22 bases.